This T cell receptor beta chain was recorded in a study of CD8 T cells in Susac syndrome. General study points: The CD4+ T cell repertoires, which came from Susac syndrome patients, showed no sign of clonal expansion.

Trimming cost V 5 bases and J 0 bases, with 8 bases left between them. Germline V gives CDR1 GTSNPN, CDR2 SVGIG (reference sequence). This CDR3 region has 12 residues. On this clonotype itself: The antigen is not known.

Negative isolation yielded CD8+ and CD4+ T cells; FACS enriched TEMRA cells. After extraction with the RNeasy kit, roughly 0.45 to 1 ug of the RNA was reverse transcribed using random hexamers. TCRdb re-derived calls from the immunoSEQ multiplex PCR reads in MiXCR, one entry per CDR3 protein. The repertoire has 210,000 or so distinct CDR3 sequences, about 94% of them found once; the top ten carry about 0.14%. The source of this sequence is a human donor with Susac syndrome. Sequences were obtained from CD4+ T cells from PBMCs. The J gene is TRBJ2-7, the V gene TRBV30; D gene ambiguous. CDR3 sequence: CAWGRSSYEQYF. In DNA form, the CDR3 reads TGTGCCTGGGGACGGAGCTCCTACGAGCAGTACTTC.